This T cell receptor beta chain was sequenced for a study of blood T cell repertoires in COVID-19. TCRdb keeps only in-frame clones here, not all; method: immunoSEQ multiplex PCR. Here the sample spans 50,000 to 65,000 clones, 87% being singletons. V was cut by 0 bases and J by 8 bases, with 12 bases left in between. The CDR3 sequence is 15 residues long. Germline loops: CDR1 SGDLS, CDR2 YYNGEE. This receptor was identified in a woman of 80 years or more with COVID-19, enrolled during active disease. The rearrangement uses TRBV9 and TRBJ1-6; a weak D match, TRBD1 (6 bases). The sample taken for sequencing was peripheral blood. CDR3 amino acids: CASSVDRAGDSPLHF. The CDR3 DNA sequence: TGTGCCAGCAGCGTAGACAGGGCTGGGGATTCACCCCTCCACTTT.